The source of this T cell receptor beta chain is a study of cytomegalovirus exposure and HLA in healthy donors. Study details: The 90 to 150 validation repertoires were produced on the same platform as the 650 or so repertoires of the first cohort. This was reported in a later analysis.

The assay was immunoSEQ multiplex PCR, and TCRdb's table has in-frame clones only and misses some. This sample has 130,000 to 150,000 clones; 80% to 90% occur once, and the top ten carry around 8%. This clone has just one count. The antigen is not known. Overall study findings and caveats: Clusters of TCRs from the first cohort tended to co-occur in the approximately 130 validation repertoires (as a later analysis found). There were about 160 TCR beta chains listed as cytomegalovirus-associated. Accounts indicate the classifier identified cytomegalovirus status with strong specificity and sensitivity.

The V end lost 4 bases, the J end lost 1 base, and 8 bases lay between the germline ends. The CDR3 has 13 amino acids. The germline CDR1 and CDR2 sequences are SGHRS and YFSETQ. The genes are TRBV5-1 and TRBJ1-1; D is uncertain. The TCR originated in a young woman in good health and CMV-seropositive. The specimen was PBMCs. In DNA, the CDR3 is TGCGCCAGCAGCCCGCGGGGGAACACTGAAGCTTTCTTT. Translated, it gives CASSPRGNTEAFF.